Following are 9 T cell receptor beta chains from one sample sequenced in a study of cytomegalovirus exposure and HLA in healthy donors. The PCR was carried out with 60 Vbeta primers and 13 Jbeta primers. Measured with immunoSEQ multiplex PCR; TCRdb has only the in-frame clones, and not every one. The sample carries roughly 180,000 clones, almost 80% recorded once. Sequencing was done on a sample of PBMCs. Receptors were obtained from a young man in good health and CMV-seronegative.

This clone was recorded only once. V is TRBV5-1 and J is TRBJ2-7; tentatively, D is TRBD2 (6 bases). CDR3 size: 15 residues. Germline CDR1 and CDR2: SGHRS and YFSETQ. Trimming took 3 bases from V and 0 from J, leaving 13 bases between them. This chain's CDR3 is CASSSLGGSSYEQYF. CDR3 coding DNA: TGCGCCAGCAGCTCCCTTGGGGGGAGCTCCTACGAGCAGTACTTC.

This clone was seen more than once but under ten times. The J gene is TRBJ1-1, the V gene TRBV5-1; D may be TRBD1 (6 bases). The germline gives CDR1 SGHRS, CDR2 YFSETQ. The CDR3 extends over 13 amino acids. V lost 1 base and J lost 12, with 16 bases in between. This chain's CDR3 is CASSLTVTGDSFF. The CDR3 DNA sequence: TGCGCCAGCAGCTTGACGGTGACAGGTGATTCTTTCTTT.

This clone was detected once. This chain connects TRBV11-2 to TRBJ2-2, with TRBD1 as a possible D gene (5 bases). CDR1 and CDR2 (germline): SGHAT, FQNNGV. Trimming removed 5 bases from V and 3 bases from J, with 10 bases in between. The CDR3 length is 14 residues. CDR3 nucleotides: TGTGCCAGCAGCCAGACAGACTACACCGGGGAGCTGTTTTTT. It codes for CASSQTDYTGELFF.

The rearrangement joins TRBV7-2 to TRBJ2-1; possibly TRBD1 for D (6 bases). CDR3 size: 18 residues. The V end was cut by 1 base, the J end by 0 bases, with 16 bases between. Germline loops: CDR1 SGHTA, CDR2 FQGNSA. CDR3: CASSLVQGWQGSYNEQFF. In DNA, the CDR3 is TGTGCCAGCAGCTTAGTACAGGGATGGCAGGGCTCCTACAATGAGCAGTTCTTC.

The CDR3 sequence: CASSYEADYGYTF. For the CDR3, the DNA is TGTGCCAGCAGTTACGAGGCCGACTATGGCTACACCTTC. The chain is built from TRBV6-5 and TRBJ1-2; D remains ambiguous. The CDR3 spans 13 residues. V shed 2 bases and J shed 3 bases, with 7 bases lying between them. Germline V gives CDR1 MNHEY, CDR2 SVGAGI.

In nucleotides, the CDR3 is TGTGCCAGCAGCGCGGACAGGGGGCCAAGGAATGAGCAGTTCTTC. As protein: CASSADRGPRNEQFF. The gene calls are TRBV6-5 and TRBJ2-1; TRBD1 aligns across 11 bases. CDR3 length: 15 residues. The germline V gene encodes CDR1 MNHEY and CDR2 SVGAGI. Trimming removed 6 bases from V and 7 bases from J; junction bases left unmatched: 8.

This clone was seen a handful of times. This chain's CDR3 is CASSPSGRQTSYEQYF. Here the CDR3 DNA reads TGTGCCAGCAGCCCCAGCGGGAGGCAAACCTCCTACGAGCAGTACTTC. This rearrangement joins TRBV7-9 to TRBJ2-7, with 9 bases that match TRBD2. Germline CDR1 SEHNR, CDR2 FQNEAQ (reference sequence). The V gene end was trimmed by 5 bases and the J gene end by 0 bases; junction bases not matched to a gene: 8. The CDR3 is 16 amino acids.

This clone has more than one count but fewer than ten. The chain is built from TRBV14 and TRBJ2-7; 11 bases are shared with TRBD2. After removal of 5 bases from V and 3 bases from J, the junction contained 21 bases not matched to a gene. This CDR3 region has 20 residues. CDR1 is SGHDN and CDR2 is FVKESK in the germline V gene. CDR3 in amino acids: CASSGRGFGTSGDLGYEQYF. CDR3 sequence (DNA): TGTGCCAGCAGCGGGCGGGGTTTTGGGACTAGCGGCGACCTTGGCTACGAGCAGTACTTC.

The V call is TRBV6-6, the J call TRBJ1-1, with 9 positions matching TRBD1. CDR3 size: 13 residues. The trim removed 0 bases at V and 10 bases at J, leaving 3 bases unmatched. Germline V gene sequence: CDR1 MNHNY, CDR2 SVGAGI (reference sequence). CDR3: CASSYSGTGSAFF. The CDR3 bases are TGTGCCAGCAGTTACTCGGGGACAGGGTCAGCTTTCTTT.